This T cell receptor beta chain was sequenced during a study of T cells after yellow fever vaccination. Across the study: Preparation of the low-cell-number fractions used SMART-Seq v4 Ultra Low Input. Points from the study as a whole: Clones from primary vaccination mostly reappeared after the booster (around 96% CD4, about 88% CD8). Abundant contaminating clonotypes from the bulk population could appear in FACS-sorted repertoires. The appearance of a small share of clonotypes in both CD4 and CD8 compartments was observed.

The CDR3 has 16 residues. The V gene end was trimmed by 0 bases and the J gene end by 8 bases; junction bases not matched to a gene: 5. Germline V gene data show CDR1 as SGHTA and CDR2 as FQGNSA. TCRdb fed the 5' RACE reads into MiXCR, producing one record per CDR3 protein. The sample records 240,000 or so distinct CDR3 sequences, around 7% being singletons. This clonotype was seen a handful of times. The antigen is undetermined. The chain has TRBV7-2 and TRBJ2-1, with 12 bases matching TRBD2. The sample in question was CD4+ T cells sorted from PBMCs, obtained 15 days after the yellow fever booster vaccination. This receptor was taken from a man younger than 45 who received the YFV17D yellow fever vaccine. CDR3 DNA sequence: TGTGCCAGCAGCTTAGCCCGACTAGCGGGAGTCGATGAGCAGTTCTTC. The encoded protein is CASSLARLAGVDEQFF.